The rows below give T cell receptor beta chains drawn from one sample of a study of blood T cells in healthy people across ages. MiXCR was run by TCRdb on the 5' RACE reads, yielding one entry per CDR3 protein. Among hundreds of thousands of distinct CDR3 sequences, 58% were seen once, and the ten largest hold about two fifths. The sequencing input was blood. The receptor set was obtained from a man aged 60 to 75 in good health. CDR3s include the opening cysteine and the closing phenylalanine or tryptophan. D genes are given only for firm matches. Size is omitted from some rows. Given values are once, few, many or a class for expanded clones.

v_call	j_call	d_call	clone_size	cdr3_nt	cdr3_aa
TRBV5-1	TRBJ2-5	NA	NA	TGCGCCAGCAGCTACCACCAAGAGACCCAGTACTTC	CASSYHQETQYF
TRBV14	TRBJ1-2	NA	NA	TGTGCCAGCAGCCAAGAGGATCGCCGACGCCATCTCTCTTATGGCTACACCTTC	CASSQEDRRRHLSYGYTF
TRBV6-6	TRBJ2-5	NA	NA	TGTGCCAGCAGTTACACGGGGACCCAGTACTTC	CASSYTGTQYF
TRBV9	TRBJ2-7	NA	NA	TGTGCCAGCAGCGTAGTTGATTGGAGCGAGCAGTACTTC	CASSVVDWSEQYF
TRBV9	TRBJ2-1	NA	NA	TGTGCCAGCGGCGTTGATGACAGGTACAACGAGCAGTTCTTC	CASGVDDRYNEQFF
TRBV20-1	TRBJ2-4	NA	once	TGCAGTGCTAGACCCACTGCAGGTTTTCAGTACTTC	CSARPTAGFQYF
TRBV5-1	TRBJ1-2	NA	NA	TGCGCCAGCAGCCCCGACGGGGCTTACGACTATGGCTACACCTTC	CASSPDGAYDYGYTF
TRBV20-1	TRBJ1-1	TRBD1	NA	TGCAGTGCTAGAGATGACAGGGAAGTCAACGAAGCTTTCTTT	CSARDDREVNEAFF
TRBV13	TRBJ2-2	NA	once	TGTGCCAGCAGCTCCTACAGGGATGCGGCAGGGACGGGGGAGCTGTTTTTT	CASSSYRDAAGTGELFF
TRBV6-5	TRBJ2-7	TRBD2	many	TGTGCCAGCAGTTACTCGTTTTGGCTAGCGGGGGAAGTTCGCCACGAGCAGTACTTC	CASSYSFWLAGEVRHEQYF
TRBV29-1	TRBJ2-1	NA	few	TGCAGCGCTGAAACGGTGCGGGACGCATGGTTCTTC	CSAETVRDAWFF
TRBV6-1	TRBJ2-3	NA	NA	TGTGCCAGCGCCGGTTGGGGTGGCGCAGATACGCAGTATTTT	CASAGWGGADTQYF
TRBV13	TRBJ2-3	NA	NA	TGTGCCAGCAGCTCCTCTATGCAGGGGGGCGCAGATACGCAGTATTTT	CASSSSMQGGADTQYF
TRBV28	TRBJ2-7	NA	few	TGTGCCAGCAGTGTTGGCGGGTCCGAGCAGTACTTC	CASSVGGSEQYF